This T cell receptor beta chain was sequenced during a study of blood T cell repertoires in COVID-19. CDR3 length equals 16 residues. V was pared by 0 bases and J by 0 bases, with 10 bases between. Germline CDR1 reads SGHRS; CDR2 reads YFSETQ. Sequenced by immunoSEQ multiplex PCR; TCRdb stores in-frame clones only, minus some. The sample carries roughly 180,000 clones, roughly four fifths recorded once. Sequencing was performed on PBMCs or T cells enriched from blood (not recorded which). This receptor was identified in a middle-aged man who had recovered from COVID-19. This rearrangement joins TRBV5-1 to TRBJ2-1; D gene ambiguous. The CDR3 sequence is CASSLGHPRSYNEQFF. DNA for the CDR3: TGCGCCAGCAGCTTGGGACACCCCCGCTCCTACAATGAGCAGTTCTTC.